This T cell receptor beta chain was sequenced for a study of monozygotic twins with inflammatory bowel disease (dated by TCRdb to between 2018 and 2021). With respect to the entire study: In total, 30 or so monozygotic twin pairs made up the full study: 19 Danish pairs, all IBD-discordant, plus nine German pairs, of which four were IBD-concordant and five were IBD-discordant. Disease-associated traits were sought mainly through comparisons between IBD patients and their genetically identical healthy co-twins within discordant pairs. Each individual had, on average, about 151 000 unique TCRalpha sequences and 181 000 unique TCRbeta sequences available for analysis. What the study reported, not specific to this receptor: Compared with healthy twins, IBD patients had fewer clonotypes in common with other individuals, a difference most pronounced in patients showing signs of disease activity. The results gave no support for a single strong signal or clonotype linked to IBD. The analysis was unable to tell different T cell subtypes apart. IBD patients had lower TCRbeta repertoire diversity, measured by the inverse Simpson index, than their healthy co-twins. Differing immunosuppressive treatments among patients may have added background noise and inter-individual variability to the repertoires. Repertoire similarity did not differ between concordant and discordant twins, possibly due to limited statistical power.

Regarding this clonotype: No antigen is known for it.

From each donor, an approximately 2.5 ml peripheral blood sample was drawn into PAXgene tubes and stored at -80 degrees C. Without T cell sorting, total RNA was isolated from whole blood using the PAXgene blood miRNA kit on an automated QIAcube. Deep TCRalpha and TCRbeta repertoire profiling with unique molecular barcoding was performed on peripheral blood of monozygotic twin pairs concordant or discordant for inflammatory bowel disease. For every twin pair, smoking habits were documented, and each individual was categorised as a current, former or never smoker. The CDR3 numbers 15 residues from cysteine through phenylalanine. Only the protein is on record. The method was 5' RACE. The input for every TCR library was around 3.5 ug of total RNA. For each sample, cDNA was synthesized in eight separate reactions using SMARTScribe reverse transcriptase. During cDNA synthesis, template switching introduced unique molecular identifiers that contained a 6-nucleotide sample barcode. TCRalpha and TCRbeta cDNA was amplified by two nested PCRs of 16 and 9 cycles, with bead purification after each PCR. Before amplification, the cDNA was treated with uracil DNA-glycosylase and purified using the QIAquick PCR purification kit. The second PCR added Illumina TruSeq-compatible adapters along with sample-specific barcodes. Library quality and concentration were assessed using TapeStation and Qubit, and 4.5 to 5.5 ng of each library was pooled. Sequencing of the pooled libraries was done on an Illumina HiSeq2500 single-index Rapid Run using custom sequencing primers and 2 x 100 bp reads. Per the authors' processing: PCR and sequencing errors were corrected by UMI-based consensus assembly using MiGEC version 1.2.6. V(D)J alignment, clonotype assembly and CDR3 extraction were performed with MiXCR version 2.1.1. To normalise gene usage, clonotype sharing and MAIT/NKT TCR abundance, the top 1000, 10 000 and 20 000 clonotypes in each sample were analysed. Diversity was computed as the inverse Simpson index with the vegan R package after downsampling to 27 000 UMIs. Statistical testing used paired Mann-Whitney U tests on the discordant twin pairs and applied Benjamini-Hochberg correction for multiple testing. Following reprocessing of the reads by TCRdb, the data hold one row per CDR3 protein sequence and no DNA is available. These V and J calls originate from TCRdb's pipeline instead of the authors' own analysis. The record for this sample contains approximately 340,000 distinct CDR3 sequences. The leading ten clones occupy around 2% of the sample.

The rearrangement joined TRBV12-3 or TRBV12-4 to TRBJ1-5; the D call from TCRdb, TRBD1, cannot be confirmed without DNA. Sequencing used blood. The receptor was derived from a human donor with ulcerative colitis or Crohn's disease, or a healthy co-twin of an affected twin (not recorded which). Here the CDR3 is given as CASSMGQGRNQPQHF.